This T cell receptor beta chain was recovered during a study of T cell changes during pregnancy in multiple sclerosis. Produced via immunoSEQ multiplex PCR; TCRdb's table is partial and in-frame only. Of 70,000 to 100,000 clones listed, 90% to 95% are singletons. CDR1 PRHDT and CDR2 FYEKMQ come from the germline V gene (reference sequence). The V and J ends lost 4 bases and 1 base respectively, with 11 bases between them. The CDR3 spans 14 residues. The sample was peripheral blood, taken in the third trimester of pregnancy. The sequence came from a female donor in good health, enrolled as a control in a pregnancy study. This chain links TRBV13 with TRBJ2-7, with TRBD2 as a possible D gene (6 bases). The DNA of the CDR3 is TGTGCCAGCAGCTCCACTGGGACTTCCTACGAGCAGTACTTC. This codes for CASSSTGTSYEQYF.